This T cell receptor beta chain was retrieved from a study of beta chain features in type 1 diabetes. Study context: Analysis included about 110 million sorted cells drawn from all samples.

Regarding the study as a whole: A potential influence of HLA type upon TCRB rearrangement remained unresolved herein. Shorter TCRB CDR3s, moderately but significantly so, marked every one of the four CD4+ subsets in Type 1 diabetes patients.

All of the isolated RNA was reverse transcribed, so expressed TCRB transcripts were sequenced. Here immunoSEQ multiplex PCR was the method, and the copy in TCRdb shows in-frame clones only, minus some. The data contain about 220,000 clones, 11% of them singletons. Concerning this clone: Its antigen remains unidentified.

From germline, CDR1 is MNHNS and CDR2 SASEGT. The CDR3 covers 16 residues. The V gene end was trimmed by 1 base and the J gene end by 2 bases; junction bases not matched to a gene: 6. The sequence was collected from a man younger than 30 in good health. The V gene is TRBV6-1, the J gene TRBJ2-7; 9 bases align to TRBD1. Specimen: central memory CD4+ T cells from blood. The CDR3 protein is CASSEGAGQGAYEQYF. The CDR3 region has the DNA TGTGCCAGCAGTGAAGGAGCGGGACAGGGAGCCTACGAGCAGTACTTC.